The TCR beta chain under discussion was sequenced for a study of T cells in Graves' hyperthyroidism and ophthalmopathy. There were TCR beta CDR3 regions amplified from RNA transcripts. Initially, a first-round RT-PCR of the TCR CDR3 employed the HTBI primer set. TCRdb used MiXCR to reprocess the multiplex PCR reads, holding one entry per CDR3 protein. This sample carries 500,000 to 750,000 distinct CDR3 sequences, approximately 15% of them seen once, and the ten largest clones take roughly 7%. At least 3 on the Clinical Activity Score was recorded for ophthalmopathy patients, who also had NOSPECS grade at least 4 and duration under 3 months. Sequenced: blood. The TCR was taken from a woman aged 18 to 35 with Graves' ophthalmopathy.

The CDR3 is CASIDIGQGAYGYTF. The CDR3 region has the DNA TGTGCCTCGATTGATATTGGACAGGGCGCCTATGGCTACACCTTC. The gene calls are TRBV30 and TRBJ1-2, with 8 bases aligning to TRBD1. From germline, CDR1 is GTSNPN and CDR2 SVGIG (reference sequence). The ends lost 7 bases at V and 4 bases at J; junction bases unmatched: 14. The CDR3 extends over 15 amino acids.